This note documents a single T cell receptor (beta chain) sequence. This clone has a handful of counts. Its antigen is not yet known. It has no much larger one-base neighbor in the sample; base qualities were not kept. These data originate in a study of graft-versus-host responses after intestinal transplantation (dated by TCRdb to the early 2020s). A note on the overall study: Recipients received multivisceral, liver-intestinal, or isolated intestinal transplants. Anti-thymocyte globulin induction was given to all recipients, followed by maintenance tacrolimus and steroids for approximately three years. After intestinal transplantation, graft-versus-host and host-versus-graft alloreactive T cell clones were followed in the graft, circulation and bone marrow using bulk TCR-beta CDR3 sequencing. To identify alloreactive clones, pre-transplant mixed lymphocyte reaction products were sequenced and compared with unstimulated pre-transplant donor and recipient T cells. A cohort of some 24 intestinal transplant recipients, including one retransplant, was enrolled, and a few patients lacking pretransplant specimens were excluded. Donor T cell macrochimerism was defined as a peak of at least 4% donor T cells among recipient peripheral blood mononuclear cells. Rather than being sequenced by the commercial service, samples from a few later patients were sequenced in-house on an Illumina MiSeq and processed with MiXCR. What the work shows at the level of the full study, not this receptor alone: Early after transplant, peak levels of circulating GvH clones were found to be associated with declines in HvG clones. GvH clones turned up in recipient bone marrow, with some appearing earlier in ileal mucosa or blood, a pattern consistent with an intestinal mucosal origin. Patients with donor T cell macrochimerism had high GvH to HvG T cell clonal ratios in their allografts. The conclusions were limited by the relatively low number and heterogeneity of the intestinal transplant patients.

In the germline V gene, CDR1 corresponds to MNHNS and CDR2 to SASEGT. Counted from cysteine to phenylalanine, this CDR3 has 15 amino acids. The entry retains the CDR3 DNA only, 45 bases that are in frame from base 1. V is pared back by 8 bases and J by 0 bases, with 14 bases lying between the germline termini. According to the study, the label for this sample's time point signals: cells obtained before transplantation from donor or recipient. CD3+CD4+ and CD3+CD8+ populations were FACS-sorted from unstimulated pre-transplant donor and recipient cells taken from spleen or lymph nodes. The library was built by means of the immunoSEQ multiplex PCR assay. For most patients, genomic DNA was isolated using the Qiagen DNeasy Blood and Tissue Kit and was shipped frozen to Adaptive Biotechnologies for TCR sequencing. For most patients, high-throughput TCR-beta CDR3 sequencing of genomic DNA was performed by Adaptive Biotechnologies. On the study's bioinformatics: TCR sequencing data for approximately 17 patients were retrieved from Adaptive's ImmunoSEQ software; three other patients were processed with MiXCR and VDJtools. CD4 versus CD8 sorting errors were corrected by removing sequences found in both subsets at a frequency ratio below 5:1. CDR3 nucleotide sequences shared between donor and recipient were removed because the origin of such sequences could not be assigned. To count as alloreactive, a clone needed at least 2-fold expansion over unstimulated cells and a minimum CFSE-low frequency of 0.002% (template counts) or 0.001% (read counts). Clones were considered mappable if detected in sequenced pre-transplant spleen, lymph node, or MLR CFSE-low populations of the donor or recipient. Cumulative frequency of alloreactive clones was calculated as a percentage of all sequences weighted by copy number. This immuneACCESS table, as held by TCRdb, lists in-frame sequences with V and J called but not all clones. Of the missing ones, under half trace to an unresolved V gene in checked studies; the others have no known cause. V and J calls and clone size are copied from that table; D and trimming were computed from the DNA. This sample comprises tens of thousands of clones, 85% to 95% of them detected only once. Roughly 2% of the sample rests with the top ten.

The chain is encoded by TRBV6-1 joined to TRBJ1-3; the D gene is unclear. This receptor was identified in a human donor who received an intestinal transplant. The sequencing here drew on unstimulated CD8+ T cells sorted from spleen or lymph node cells, taken before intestinal transplant. The sequence in DNA is TGTGCCAGCCTACACGGGGTTTACTCTGGAAACACCATATATTTT. Its translation is CASLHGVYSGNTIYF.